This paragraph covers one T cell receptor beta chain sequence. The target of this receptor is not known. Base qualities are not provided; no much larger clone lies one nucleotide away. These data originate in a study of shared clonotypes between healthy human individuals (TCRdb year 2020). Concerning the study at large: The cohort included a few men and a couple of women between 18 and 49 years of age. Per donor, three plates each were used for CD4 naive and CD4 memory, two for CD8 naive, and one for CD8 memory. The study deeply sequenced blood TCR repertoires of five healthy adults to estimate repertoire size and the extent of clonotype sharing between individuals. Libraries were prepared and TCR repertoires were sequenced by different laboratories using diverse techniques, in order to increase sequencing depth and limit assay-specific biases. Per donor, leukapheresis produced somewhere between about 0.85 and 8.9 billion PBMCs.

The investigation overall reported the following: Incomplete sequencing was indicated by rarefaction of sorted-subset datasets, despite the large sequencing depth. Sampling was restricted to blood, and TCR repertoires in tissues likely differ from the TCR repertoires found in blood. Clonotypes shared by all four sorted-subset donors showed higher generation probabilities than non-shared clonotypes. Larger estimated clonotype richness was generally found for naive subsets than for memory subsets. Pairwise subsampling indicated that sequencing depth was expected to affect the degree of clonotype sharing among donors. When a few donors were compared, the shared fraction of clonotypes was around 5.1% for naive CD4, roughly 3.4% for naive CD8, 2.3% for memory CD4, and roughly 0.4% for memory CD8. Because the study included a small number of donors, the genetic and exposure-history diversity represented was limited.

For the CD8 naive samples, CD45RO-negative cells were positively selected for CCR7, yielding a CD45RA+CCR7+ population from which TemRA cells were excluded. The donors were healthy, HIV-negative adults with no recently reported acute infections or vaccinations. Every donor was a Caucasian adult living in Nashville, Tennessee, USA. Blood was collected by leukapheresis, and PBMCs were isolated by Ficoll-Histopaque density gradient centrifugation and then cryopreserved in liquid nitrogen vapor phase. Analytical flow cytometry was used to check the purity and quantity of each magnetically sorted T cell population. Genomic DNA was isolated from every sorted fraction and measured by UV absorbance on a Nanodrop 2000c. Using the deep immunoSEQ assay, multiplex PCR amplified TCR CDR3 regions from genomic DNA. Genomic DNA extracted from each cell subset was distributed evenly over all wells of several immunoSEQ 96-well plates, and each plate served as one replicate. For sorted subsets, 200 ng of genomic DNA, equivalent to some 33,000 T cell genomes, went into each replicate PCR. Purified libraries were measured with a Qubit 3.0 fluorometer, size-checked on a Bioanalyzer 2100, and measured again with the KAPA Library Quantification kit. A separate single-read 150-cycle Illumina NextSeq 550 flow cell was used to sequence each immunoSEQ 96-well plate. In the original analysis: Because only junctional sequences without quality scores were contained in the immunoSEQ output, filtering matching that applied to full-length reads could not be performed. To assign V/J genes and CDR3, sequences were annotated using PyIR, a Python wrapper for IgBLAST v1.9, with IMGT germline references. Any read was removed if the V/J assignment was weak (E-value above 1e-6), the CDR3 was missing, or the read contained stop codons, out-of-frame junctions, or ambiguous translated residues. V3J clonotypes were defined by identical inferred V gene, J gene, and CDR3 amino acid sequence. Percentage overlap between repertoires was computed as shared unique clonotypes divided by the size of the smaller repertoire. Repertoire richness was assessed with RTK rarefaction, the Chao1 estimator, and Recon v2.1 estimates of unobserved clonotypes. OLGA was used to compute generation probabilities for all TCRbeta clonotypes that the gDNA method yielded from a handful of donors. TCRdb retrieved this table from immuneACCESS and kept in-frame rearrangements only. Not all clones are present; in checked studies, unresolved V genes account for under half, and no reason is known for the remainder. V, J and clone size are those of that table, while D and trimming were read from the DNA. This sample lists some 740,000 clones; nearly 95% were detected once. The biggest ten clones account for 24% of the sample.

From cysteine to phenylalanine, the CDR3 is 15 amino acids long. The entry retains the CDR3 DNA only, 45 bases that are in frame from base 1. V gives up 2 bases and J gives up 2 bases, and the segment between their germline ends measures 11 bases. CDR1 and CDR2 are read off the germline V gene as SGDLS and YYNGEE. The source of this sequence is a man under 40 in good health. The chain is encoded by TRBV9 joined to TRBJ1-3; the D gene cannot be named for sure. The sample consisted of naive CD8+ T cells sorted from blood. Sample cell subset or site, as interpreted from the label and publication: CD45RA+CCR7+. The CDR3 amino acid sequence is: CASSVDMGTGNTIYF. The nucleotide sequence reads as follows: TGTGCCAGCAGCGTCGACATGGGAACTGGAAACACCATATATTTT.